Sequencing of this T cell receptor beta chain was carried out in a study of response to subunit inactivated influenza vaccine. This clonotype turned up a few times. MiXCR, run by TCRdb on the RT-PCR reads, gives a single entry per CDR3 protein. Of over 400,000 distinct CDR3 sequences in the sample, under 15% were seen once. Germline V gene data show CDR1 as DFQATT and CDR2 as SNEGSKA (reference sequence). After removal of 3 bases from V and 2 bases from J, the junction contained 5 bases not matched to a gene. CDR3 length equals 14 residues. The origin of this receptor is a man aged 45-65 years who received an inactivated influenza vaccine. Sequences were derived from PBMCs from blood, sampled about 40 days after vaccination. V gene TRBV20-1 combines with J gene TRBJ2-7, with TRBD2 matching over 9 bases. The CDR3 region has the DNA TGCAGTGCTAGCCCTAGCGGGGTACCCTACGAGCAGTACTTC. It specifies CSASPSGVPYEQYF.